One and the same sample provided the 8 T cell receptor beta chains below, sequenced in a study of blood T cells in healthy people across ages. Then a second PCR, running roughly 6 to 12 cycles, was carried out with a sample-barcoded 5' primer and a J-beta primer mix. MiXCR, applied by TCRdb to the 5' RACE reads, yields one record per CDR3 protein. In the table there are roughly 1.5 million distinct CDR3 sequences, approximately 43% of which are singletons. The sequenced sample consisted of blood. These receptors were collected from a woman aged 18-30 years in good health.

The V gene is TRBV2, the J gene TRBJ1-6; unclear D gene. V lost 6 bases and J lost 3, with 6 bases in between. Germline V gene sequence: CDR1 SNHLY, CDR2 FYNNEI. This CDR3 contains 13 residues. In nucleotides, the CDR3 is TGTGCCAGCAGGGAGGACTATAATTCACCCCTCCACTTT. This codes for CASREDYNSPLHF. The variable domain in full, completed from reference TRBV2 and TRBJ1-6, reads EPEVTQTPSHQVTQMGQEVILRCVPISNHLYFYWYRQILGQKVEFLVSFYNNEISEKSEIFDDQFSVERPDGSNFTLKIRSTKLEDSAMYFCASREDYNSPLHFGNGTRLTVT.

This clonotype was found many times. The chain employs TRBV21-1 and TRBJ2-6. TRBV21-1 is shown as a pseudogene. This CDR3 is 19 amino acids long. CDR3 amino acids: CASSKKNRTCFGGANVLTF. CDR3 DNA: TGTGCCAGCAGCAAAAAAAATCGGACGTGCTTCGGTGGGGCCAACGTCCTGACTTTC.

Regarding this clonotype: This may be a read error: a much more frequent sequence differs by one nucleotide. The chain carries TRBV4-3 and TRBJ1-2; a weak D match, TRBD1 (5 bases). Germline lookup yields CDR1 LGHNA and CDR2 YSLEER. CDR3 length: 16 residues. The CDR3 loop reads CARSHQDSLRMYGYTF. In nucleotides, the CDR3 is TGCGCCAGAAGCCATCAAGACAGCCTGCGAATGTATGGCTACACCTTC.

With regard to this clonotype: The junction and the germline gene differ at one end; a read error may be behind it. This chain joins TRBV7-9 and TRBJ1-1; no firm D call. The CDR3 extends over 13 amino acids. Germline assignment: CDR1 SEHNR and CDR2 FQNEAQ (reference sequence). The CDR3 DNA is TGTGCCGGCAGCTTACTTTTGAACACTGAAGCTTTCTTT. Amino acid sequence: CAGSLLLNTEAFF.

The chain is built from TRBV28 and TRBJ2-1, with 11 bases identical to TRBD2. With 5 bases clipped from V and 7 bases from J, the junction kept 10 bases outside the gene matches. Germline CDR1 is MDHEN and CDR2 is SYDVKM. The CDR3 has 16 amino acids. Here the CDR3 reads CASSLGTSGLGNEQFF. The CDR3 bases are TGTGCCAGCAGTCTAGGGACTAGCGGTCTGGGTAATGAGCAGTTCTTC.

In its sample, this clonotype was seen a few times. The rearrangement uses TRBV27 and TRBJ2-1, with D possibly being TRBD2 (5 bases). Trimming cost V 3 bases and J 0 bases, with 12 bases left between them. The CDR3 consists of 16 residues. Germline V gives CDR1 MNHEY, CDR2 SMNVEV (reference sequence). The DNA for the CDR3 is TGTGCCAGCAGTTTGCGGGCTACCGTCTCCTACAATGAGCAGTTCTTC. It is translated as CASSLRATVSYNEQFF.

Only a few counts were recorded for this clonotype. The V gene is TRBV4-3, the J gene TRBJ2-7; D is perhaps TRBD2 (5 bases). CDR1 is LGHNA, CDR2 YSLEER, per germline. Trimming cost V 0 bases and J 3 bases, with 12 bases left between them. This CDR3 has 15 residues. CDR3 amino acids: CASSQEGGPLYEQYF. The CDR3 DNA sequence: TGCGCCAGCAGCCAAGAAGGAGGACCTCTCTACGAGCAGTACTTC.

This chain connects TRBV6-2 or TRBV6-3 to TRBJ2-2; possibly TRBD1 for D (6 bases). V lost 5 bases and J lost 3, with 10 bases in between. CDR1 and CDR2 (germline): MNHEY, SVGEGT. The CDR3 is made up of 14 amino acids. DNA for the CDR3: TGTGCCAGCAGTGACCGACAGGACACCGGGGAGCTGTTTTTT. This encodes CASSDRQDTGELFF.